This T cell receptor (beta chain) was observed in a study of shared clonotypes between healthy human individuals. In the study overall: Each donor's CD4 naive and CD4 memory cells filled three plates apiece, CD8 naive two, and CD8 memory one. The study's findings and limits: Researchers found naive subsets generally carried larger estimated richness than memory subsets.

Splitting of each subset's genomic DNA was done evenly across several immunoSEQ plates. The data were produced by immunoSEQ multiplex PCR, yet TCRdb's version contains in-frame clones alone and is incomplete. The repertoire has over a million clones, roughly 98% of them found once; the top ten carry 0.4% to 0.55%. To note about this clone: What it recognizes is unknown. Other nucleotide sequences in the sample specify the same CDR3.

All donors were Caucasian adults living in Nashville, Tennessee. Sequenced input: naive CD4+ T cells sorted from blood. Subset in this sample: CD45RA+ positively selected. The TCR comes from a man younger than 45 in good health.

CDR3 nucleotide sequence: TGTGCCAGCAGTGAACTAGGGAGTCAGCCCCAGCATTTT. Protein sequence: CASSELGSQPQHF. This rearrangement joins TRBV6-1 to TRBJ1-5; D is ambiguous. Deletions cut 2 bases from V and 6 bases from J, with 8 bases between. This CDR3 has 13 residues. Germline V gene lookup returns CDR1 MNHNS and CDR2 SASEGT.